This T cell receptor (beta chain) was recorded in a study of control samples from healthy donors and cancer patients. The data were produced by immunoSEQ multiplex PCR, yet TCRdb's version contains in-frame clones alone and is incomplete. Altogether 200,000 or so clones are present, roughly 94% being singletons, with the ten largest covering around 1.5%. Trimming at V came to 6 bases and at J to 13 bases, leaving 9 bases not matched to a gene. Germline loops: CDR1 KGHSH, CDR2 LQKENI. The CDR3 consists of 14 residues. V usage is TRBV18 and J usage is TRBJ1-6, with 10 positions matching TRBD1. The TCR originated in a man aged 45-65 years in good health. The source material was blood. The CDR3: CASSVDRGQGPLHF. The DNA of the CDR3 is TGTGCCAGCTCGGTTGACAGGGGGCAAGGGCCCCTCCACTTT.